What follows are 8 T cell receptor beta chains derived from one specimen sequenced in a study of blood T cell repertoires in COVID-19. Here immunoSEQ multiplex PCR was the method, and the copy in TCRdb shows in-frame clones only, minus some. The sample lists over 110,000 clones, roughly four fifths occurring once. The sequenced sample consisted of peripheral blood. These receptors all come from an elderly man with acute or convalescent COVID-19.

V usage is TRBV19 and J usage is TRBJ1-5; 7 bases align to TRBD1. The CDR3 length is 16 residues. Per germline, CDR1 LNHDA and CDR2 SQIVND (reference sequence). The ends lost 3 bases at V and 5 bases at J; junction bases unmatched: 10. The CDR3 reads CASSMLHGTDYQPQHF. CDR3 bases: TGTGCCAGTAGTATGCTTCATGGGACAGATTATCAGCCCCAGCATTTT.

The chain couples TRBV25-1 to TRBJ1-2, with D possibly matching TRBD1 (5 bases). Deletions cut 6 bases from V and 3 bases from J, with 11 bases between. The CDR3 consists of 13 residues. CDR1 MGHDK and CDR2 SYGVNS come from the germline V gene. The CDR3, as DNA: TGTGCCAGCAGCCTCCCGGGGGACTATGGCTACACCTTC. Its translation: CASSLPGDYGYTF.

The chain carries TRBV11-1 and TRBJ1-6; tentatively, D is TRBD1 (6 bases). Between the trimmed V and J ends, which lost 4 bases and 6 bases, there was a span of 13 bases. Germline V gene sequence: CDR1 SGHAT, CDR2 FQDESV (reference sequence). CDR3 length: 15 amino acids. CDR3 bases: TGTGCCAGCAGCTCCCCGGACAGCGCTAATTCACCCCTCCACTTT. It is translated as CASSSPDSANSPLHF. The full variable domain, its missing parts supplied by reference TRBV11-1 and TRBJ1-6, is EAEVAQSPRYKITEKSQAVAFWCDPISGHATLYWYRQILGQGPELLVQFQDESVVDDSQLPKDRFSAERLKGVDSTLKIQPAELGDSAMYLCASSSPDSANSPLHFGNGTRLTVT.

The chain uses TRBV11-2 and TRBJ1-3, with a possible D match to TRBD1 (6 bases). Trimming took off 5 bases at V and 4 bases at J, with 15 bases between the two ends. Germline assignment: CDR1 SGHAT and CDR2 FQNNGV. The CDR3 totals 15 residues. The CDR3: CASSRLTGWGNTIYF. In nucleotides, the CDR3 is TGTGCCAGCAGCCGACTTACAGGGTGGGGAAACACCATATATTTT.

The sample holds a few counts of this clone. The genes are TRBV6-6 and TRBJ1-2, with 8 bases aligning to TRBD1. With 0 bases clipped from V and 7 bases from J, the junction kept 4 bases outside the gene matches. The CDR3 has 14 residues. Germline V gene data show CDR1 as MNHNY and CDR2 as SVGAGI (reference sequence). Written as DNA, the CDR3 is TGTGCCAGCAGTTACTCTACAGGGGGTGGTGGCTACACCTTC. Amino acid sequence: CASSYSTGGGGYTF.

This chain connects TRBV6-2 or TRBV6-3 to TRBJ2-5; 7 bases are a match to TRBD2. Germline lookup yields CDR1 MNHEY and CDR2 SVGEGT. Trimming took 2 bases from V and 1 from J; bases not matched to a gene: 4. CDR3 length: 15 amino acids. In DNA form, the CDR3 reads TGTGCCAGCAGTTACGGACTAGGTTTCCAAGAGACCCAGTACTTC. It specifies CASSYGLGFQETQYF.

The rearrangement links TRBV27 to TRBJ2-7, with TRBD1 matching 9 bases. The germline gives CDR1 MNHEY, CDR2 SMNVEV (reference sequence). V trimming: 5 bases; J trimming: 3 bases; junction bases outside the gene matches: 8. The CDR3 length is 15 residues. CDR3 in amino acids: CASSIFPGQGYEQYF. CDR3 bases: TGTGCCAGCAGTATCTTTCCGGGACAGGGCTACGAGCAGTACTTC.

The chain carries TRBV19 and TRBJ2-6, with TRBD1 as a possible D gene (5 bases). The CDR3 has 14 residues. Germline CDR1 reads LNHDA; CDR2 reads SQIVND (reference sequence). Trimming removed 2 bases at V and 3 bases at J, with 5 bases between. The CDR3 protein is CASSITGGANVLTF. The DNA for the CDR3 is TGTGCCAGTAGTATAACAGGTGGGGCCAACGTCCTGACTTTC.